This T cell receptor (beta chain) was captured by sequencing in a study of blood T cell repertoires in COVID-19. Looking at the study overall: The United States, Italy and Spain provided the acute and convalescent COVID-19 samples. PBMCs, B-cell-depleted T cells, or T cells provided the cDNA or gDNA that made up the material.

The authors' processing: Amplification from reference gene primers served as the basis for estimated nucleated cell counts. Sequenced by immunoSEQ multiplex PCR; TCRdb stores in-frame clones only, minus some. V and J calls plus clone size are reproduced from that table; the DNA served to infer D and trimming. The table lists 90,000 to 120,000 clones, around 88% of them singletons. Germline loops: CDR1 LGHNA, CDR2 YNFKEQ. There are 17 residues in the CDR3. V shed 0 bases and J shed 1 base, with 14 bases lying between them. Specimen: peripheral blood. The chain employs TRBV4-2 and TRBJ2-3; D may be TRBD2 (5 bases). The receptor was derived from a man aged 45 to 65 with active or convalescent COVID-19. The CDR3 sequence is CASSQDLRGPGTDTQYF. CDR3 sequence (DNA): TGTGCCAGCAGCCAAGACCTACGAGGGCCCGGCACAGATACGCAGTATTTT.